Listed below are T cell receptor beta chains from one sample, sequenced in a study of blood T cells in healthy people across ages. Each CDR3 protein is one row after TCRdb ran MiXCR on the 5' RACE reads. Of 800,000 to 1,000,000 distinct CDR3 sequences in the sample, under 50% were seen once. The sequencing input was blood. The receptors here all came from a man under 40 in good health. The CDR3 runs from the conserved cysteine through the conserved F or W. The D gene is left open where the match is weak. A row's size may be missing; if present it is once, few, many or a size class.

d_call j_call clone_size v_call cdr3_aa cdr3_nt
NA TRBJ1-2 few TRBV20-1 CSALREAGYTF TGCAGTGCTCTCAGGGAGGCTGGCTACACCTTC
TRBD1 TRBJ1-1 NA TRBV27 CASARGIRTEAFF TGTGCCAGCGCCAGGGGGATACGGACTGAAGCTTTCTTT
NA TRBJ2-1 NA TRBV11-1 CASSSLASSENEQFF TGTGCCAGCAGCTCCCTAGCGAGCTCGGAGAATGAGCAGTTCTTC
TRBD2 TRBJ2-3 NA TRBV3-1 CASSQGGGGGGSDTQYF TGTGCCAGCAGCCAAGGAGGTGGTGGGGGAGGGTCAGATACGCAGTATTTT
TRBD1 TRBJ2-1 few TRBV12-3/TRBV12-4 CASSSGQGLRQFF TGTGCCAGCAGTTCGGGACAGGGTTTAAGGCAGTTCTTC
NA TRBJ1-4 NA TRBV4-1 CASSQSADYNEKLFF TGCGCCAGCAGCCAATCCGCGGATTATAATGAAAAACTGTTTTTT
NA TRBJ1-1 few TRBV27 CASSLDRRYTEAFF TGTGCCAGCAGTTTGGACAGAAGATACACTGAAGCTTTCTTT
NA TRBJ1-2 NA TRBV5-1 CASSLADRNYGYTF TGCGCCAGCAGCTTGGCCGACAGAAACTATGGCTACACCTTC
TRBD1 TRBJ2-6 NA TRBV24-1 CATSDAGTGTSSGANVLTF TGTGCCACCAGTGACGCCGGGACAGGGACGAGCTCTGGGGCCAACGTCCTGACTTTC
NA TRBJ2-1 many TRBV12-3/TRBV12-4 CATSGSPYNEQFF TGTGCCACCTCAGGCAGCCCCTACAATGAGCAGTTCTTC
NA TRBJ2-6 NA TRBV4-3 CASSQSGLSSGANVLTF TGCGCCAGCAGCCAATCTGGACTGTCCTCTGGGGCCAACGTCCTGACTTTC
TRBD2 TRBJ2-3 NA TRBV20-1 CSARDRRTSRDTQYF TGCAGTGCTAGAGATCGGAGGACTAGCAGAGATACGCAGTATTTT
NA TRBJ2-3 NA TRBV5-1 CASSKGPASTDTQYF TGCGCCAGCAGCAAGGGCCCGGCGAGTACAGATACGCAGTATTTT
NA TRBJ2-3 few TRBV4-1 CASSQVQGPSTDTQYF TGCGCCAGCAGCCAAGTTCAGGGGCCTAGCACAGATACGCAGTATTTT
NA TRBJ1-2 few TRBV28 CASSGGANYGYTF TGTGCCAGTTCGGGAGGCGCTAACTATGGCTACACCTTC
NA TRBJ2-7 NA TRBV20-1 CSARESGYEQYF TGCAGTGCTAGAGAGTCTGGCTACGAGCAGTACTTC
NA TRBJ2-5 NA TRBV3-1 CASSQDAGQQETQYF TGTGCCAGCAGCCAAGATGCGGGGCAGCAAGAGACCCAGTACTTC
NA TRBJ2-5 NA TRBV28 CASSSPGAGSSQTQYF TGTGCCAGCAGTTCCCCCGGTGCAGGTTCCAGCCAGACTCAGTACTTC
NA TRBJ1-1 few TRBV7-6 CASSPDWGGAEAFF TGTGCCAGCAGCCCCGACTGGGGGGGGGCTGAAGCTTTCTTT
TRBD2 TRBJ2-1 few TRBV10-3 CAISDGLAGAYNEQFF TGTGCCATCAGTGATGGACTAGCGGGGGCTTACAATGAGCAGTTCTTC
TRBD1 TRBJ2-5 few TRBV6-2/TRBV6-3 CASSYSISAQGTQETQYF TGTGCCAGCAGTTACTCGATCAGCGCACAGGGGACACAAGAGACCCAGTACTTC
TRBD2 TRBJ2-3 NA TRBV6-5 CASAGLAGVDTQYF TGTGCCAGCGCCGGACTAGCGGGAGTAGATACGCAGTATTTT
TRBD2 TRBJ2-7 NA TRBV6-5 CASSFQLAGGLNEQYF TGTGCCAGCAGTTTCCAACTAGCGGGAGGGCTCAACGAGCAGTACTTC
NA TRBJ1-1 few TRBV3-1 CASSPLEGNTEAFF TGTGCCAGCAGCCCACTCGAGGGGAACACTGAAGCTTTCTTT
NA TRBJ1-2 few TRBV12-3/TRBV12-4 CASSPTHRSNYGYTF TGTGCCAGCAGTCCGACGCACAGATCTAACTATGGCTACACCTTC
NA TRBJ2-3 NA TRBV4-2 CASSQDVDGGTDTQYF TGTGCCAGCAGCCAAGATGTCGACGGGGGCACAGATACGCAGTATTTT
NA TRBJ2-6 NA TRBV29-1 CSVLQGMSGANVLTF TGCAGCGTGTTACAGGGTATGAGTGGGGCCAACGTCCTGACTTTC
NA TRBJ2-5 few TRBV7-2 CASSLGLERETQYF TGTGCCAGCAGCTTAGGACTAGAGAGGGAGACCCAGTACTTC
NA TRBJ1-2 NA TRBV5-5 CASSPPGQLSYGYTF TGTGCCAGCAGCCCTCCGGGGCAGCTATCCTATGGCTACACCTTC
NA TRBJ1-2 NA TRBV28 CASSSPRVNDYTF TGTGCCAGCAGCTCCCCCAGGGTGAATGACTACACCTTC
TRBD1 TRBJ1-2 few TRBV12-3/TRBV12-4 CASSAQRGQGYGYTF TGTGCCAGCAGCGCACAAAGGGGACAGGGGTACGGCTACACCTTC
NA TRBJ2-1 NA TRBV6-5 CASGITWGNEQFF TGTGCCAGCGGCATTACATGGGGCAATGAGCAGTTCTTC
TRBD2 TRBJ2-1 NA TRBV6-2/TRBV6-3 CASRTWGGAYNEQFF TGTGCCAGCAGGACCTGGGGGGGGGCCTACAATGAGCAGTTCTTC
TRBD1 TRBJ2-2 few TRBV12-3/TRBV12-4 CASSLRQGPNTGELFF TGTGCCAGCAGTCTTCGACAGGGCCCGAACACCGGGGAGCTGTTTTTT
NA TRBJ1-4 NA TRBV6-5 CASSYSPSTNEKLFF TGTGCCAGCAGTTACTCGCCCTCAACTAATGAAAAACTGTTTTTT
TRBD2 TRBJ2-2 NA TRBV20-1 CSAYTAGGITGELFF TGCAGTGCTTACACAGCGGGGGGAATCACCGGGGAGCTGTTTTTT
NA TRBJ2-7 NA TRBV28 CASMTTGFPYEQYF TGTGCCAGCATGACTACGGGGTTCCCCTACGAGCAGTACTTC
NA TRBJ2-7 few TRBV9 CASSPGDPYEQYF TGTGCCAGCAGCCCGGGGGACCCCTACGAGCAGTACTTC
NA TRBJ1-2 NA TRBV29-1 CSVDRMYGYTF TGCAGCGTTGATCGGATGTATGGCTACACCTTC
TRBD2 TRBJ2-3 NA TRBV11-1 CASSPLGGGTTDTQYF TGTGCCAGCAGCCCCCTCGGGGGGGGCACCACAGATACGCAGTATTTT